The present T cell receptor (beta chain) was sequenced within a study of neoadjuvant anti-PD-1 for oral cavity cancer. Clones were sequenced by immunoSEQ multiplex PCR, and TCRdb holds only the in-frame ones, with some missing. Of more than 20,000 clones listed, approximately 26% were seen once; the top ten hold 15% to 20%. The CDR3 loop spans 16 amino acids. Germline V gives CDR1 SGDLS, CDR2 YYNGEE. J was trimmed by 1 base and V by 5 bases; bases with no gene match: 3. Notes on this clone: The antigen remains undetermined.

Whole-study results and caveats: Only a few patients per response group were TCR-analyzed; validation needed.

As for time point: after neoadjuvant nivolumab, at surgical resection. These newly diagnosed stage II-IVA oral cavity squamous cell carcinoma patients had no prior systemic or radiation treatment. The patients had HPV-negative, locally advanced oral cavity squamous cell carcinoma. The material was tumor tissue, obtained after nivolumab (anti-PD-1) treatment. This chain joins TRBV9 and TRBJ2-2; 12 bases are shared with TRBD2. The TCR was taken from a person aged 35 to 85 with oral cavity squamous cell carcinoma. The CDR3 DNA reads as TGTGCCAGCAGTCGGACTAGCGGGAAGAACACCGGGGAGCTGTTTTTT. This translates into CASSRTSGKNTGELFF.